These 16 T cell receptor beta chains were sequenced from one sample in a study of OX40 agonist ivuxolimab in advanced cancers. Profiled with immunoSEQ multiplex PCR; TCRdb holds only in-frame clones, not every one. The data hold about 20,000 clones, with approximately 87% observed a single time. The specimen was CD4+ or CD8+ T cells sorted from blood, collected in a trial of the OX40 agonist ivuxolimab. The receptors come from an adult with an advanced solid tumor such as melanoma, head and neck, liver or kidney cancer.

V and J are TRBV7-9 and TRBJ2-7, with D tentatively TRBD2 (6 bases). Trimming took off 7 bases at V and 3 bases at J, with 10 bases between the two ends. Germline lookup yields CDR1 SEHNR and CDR2 FQNEAQ (reference sequence). The CDR3 consists of 12 residues. CDR3: CASKGGLYEQYF. The DNA of the CDR3 is TGTGCCAGCAAGGGAGGCCTCTACGAGCAGTACTTC.

Judged by abundance, this clone is medium-sized. This chain links TRBV7-9 with TRBJ2-5, with D perhaps TRBD1 (5 bases). This CDR3 has 14 amino acids. Trimming took 3 bases from V and 5 from J, leaving 13 bases between them. Germline lookup yields CDR1 SEHNR and CDR2 FQNEAQ (reference sequence). CDR3: CASSLTQGPETQYF. The CDR3 DNA follows: TGTGCCAGCAGCTTGACCCAGGGCCCGGAGACCCAGTACTTC. Looking up the rest from reference TRBV7-9 and TRBJ2-5 gives the full variable domain: DTGVSQNPRHKITKRGQNVTFRCDPISEHNRLYWYRQTLGQGPEFLTYFQNEAQLEKSRLLSDRFSAERPKGSFSTLEIQRTEQGDSAMYLCASSLTQGPETQYFGPGTRLLVL.

The chain combines TRBV5-6 with TRBJ2-1, with D possibly called TRBD1 or TRBD2 (6 bases each). The CDR3 runs to 14 residues. Germline V gene sequence: CDR1 SGHDT, CDR2 YYEEEE. V was clipped by 0 bases and J by 14 bases, with 18 bases between them. In DNA, the CDR3 is TGTGCCAGCAGCTTGGTGCCCTCGGCGGGACACGAGTTCTTC. Translated, it gives CASSLVPSAGHEFF.

The chain carries TRBV6-1 and TRBJ1-2; no clear D gene. The length of the CDR3 is 12 residues. The ends were cut back, 3 bases at V and 4 bases at J, with 6 bases in the middle. Germline assignment: CDR1 MNHNS and CDR2 SASEGT. DNA of the CDR3: TGTGCCAGCAGTGACGGAACCTATGGCTACACCTTC. This gives the protein CASSDGTYGYTF.

The table lists this clone with a count of one. This chain uses TRBV4-3 with TRBJ1-2, with D perhaps matching TRBD1 (5 bases). Per germline, CDR1 LGHNA and CDR2 YSLEER. This CDR3 comprises 15 residues. V was shortened by 0 bases and J by 2 bases, with 10 bases between the two germline ends. The CDR3 reads CASSQDWGPNYGYTF. In DNA form, the CDR3 reads TGCGCCAGCAGCCAAGATTGGGGACCGAACTATGGCTACACCTTC.

This clone was observed once. This sequence joins TRBV27 and TRBJ2-1; 8 positions agree with TRBD2. This CDR3 has 16 amino acids. V gave up 4 bases and J gave up 4 bases; unmatched junction bases: 9. Looked up from germline, CDR1 is MNHEY and CDR2 is SMNVEV (reference sequence). The CDR3 region is CASSSLAGGPYNEQFF. The CDR3 DNA sequence: TGTGCCAGCAGTTCCCTGGCGGGGGGCCCGTACAATGAGCAGTTCTTC.

This sequence joins TRBV19 and TRBJ1-1; D call uncertain. Trimming pared 3 bases from V and 11 bases from J, leaving 13 bases between. Germline CDR1 is LNHDA and CDR2 is SQIVND (reference sequence). The CDR3 consists of 12 residues. CDR3 nucleotides: TGTGCCAGTAGTATTGGAGTCGCCCCGGCTTTCTTT. It specifies CASSIGVAPAFF.

The table lists this clone with a few counts. The gene calls are TRBV9 and TRBJ2-5, with 15 nucleotides matching TRBD2. CDR3 size: 16 residues. V lost 3 bases to trimming and J lost 4 bases; unmatched junction nucleotides: 4. The germline V gene has CDR1 SGDLS and CDR2 YYNGEE. CDR3 protein: CASSEGTSGGLETQYF. As DNA, the CDR3 is TGTGCCAGCAGCGAGGGGACTAGCGGGGGGTTAGAGACCCAGTACTTC.

The gene calls are TRBV4-3 and TRBJ2-2; 14 nucleotides align to TRBD2. Germline CDR1 LGHNA, CDR2 YSLEER. This CDR3 region has 18 residues. V gave up 4 bases and J gave up 1 base; unmatched junction bases: 5. The CDR3 coding sequence is TGCGCCAGCAGCCCCGGGACTAGCGGGAGCGGGAACACCGGGGAGCTGTTTTTT. Translation: CASSPGTSGSGNTGELFF.

This chain joins TRBV19 and TRBJ1-2; D is unresolved. V was trimmed by 0 bases and J by 7 bases, leaving 9 bases between them. Germline-derived CDR1 and CDR2 are LNHDA and SQIVND (reference sequence). The CDR3 sequence is 13 residues long. The CDR3 DNA follows: TGTGCCAGTAGTATAGATCACTCCGGTGGCTACACCTTC. Translation gives CASSIDHSGGYTF.

This sequence joins TRBV6-1 and TRBJ2-7, with 8 nucleotides matching TRBD1. CDR3 size: 14 residues. Trimming took 6 bases from V and 3 from J; bases not matched to a gene: 7. Germline V lookup: CDR1 MNHNS, CDR2 SASEGT. The CDR3 DNA sequence: TGTGCCAGCAGAGAGACAGGGGCTAGCTACGAGCAGTACTTC. Translated, it gives CASRETGASYEQYF.

This rearrangement joins TRBV19 to TRBJ1-5; D gene unclear. Germline V lookup: CDR1 LNHDA, CDR2 SQIVND (reference sequence). Trimming shortened V by 8 bases and J by 7 bases, and 12 bases separated the two germline ends. The CDR3 covers 12 residues. The CDR3 nucleotides are TGTGCCAGTGCCTACTCGGGCCAGCCCCAGCATTTT. Its protein product is CASAYSGQPQHF.

This chain connects TRBV5-6 to TRBJ2-7, with D hard to call. CDR3 length: 13 residues. Trimming left V 2 bases short and J 3 bases short, with 9 bases between. CDR1 and CDR2 (germline): SGHDT, YYEEEE. Here the CDR3 DNA reads TGTGCCAGCAGCTTAGGCGTCAGCTACGAGCAGTACTTC. This codes for CASSLGVSYEQYF.

This clone was counted between two and nine times. This chain joins TRBV7-9 and TRBJ1-2; D gene ambiguous. The CDR3 has 10 amino acids. Germline CDR1 reads SEHNR; CDR2 reads FQNEAQ (reference sequence). Trimming removed 5 bases from V and 5 bases from J, with 3 bases in between. The CDR3 DNA follows: TGTGCCAGCAGCGGGTATGGCTACACCTTC. As protein: CASSGYGYTF. Using reference TRBV7-9 and TRBJ1-2 for the parts outside the CDR3, the full variable domain is DTGVSQNPRHKITKRGQNVTFRCDPISEHNRLYWYRQTLGQGPEFLTYFQNEAQLEKSRLLSDRFSAERPKGSFSTLEIQRTEQGDSAMYLCASSGYGYTFGSGTRLTVV.

On this clone: A read error may be the cause here, since a much bigger clone is one base away. V gene TRBV5-6 combines with J gene TRBJ1-3; the D gene is possibly TRBD1 (5 bases). The germline gives CDR1 SGHDT, CDR2 YYEEEE. The CDR3 runs 15 residues. V dropped 0 bases and J dropped 0 bases, with 7 bases sitting between them. CDR3 residues: CASSLEGLSGNTIYF. The CDR3, as DNA: TGTGCCAGCAGCTTGGAGGGGCTCTCTGGAAACACCATATATTTT.

There are a few counts of this clone. The CDR3: CSVEPIQGLNTEAFF. The CDR3 nucleotides are TGCAGCGTTGAACCCATACAGGGACTGAACACTGAAGCTTTCTTT. The chain combines TRBV29-1 with TRBJ1-1, with TRBD1 as a possible D gene (6 bases). V lost 2 bases and J lost 0, with 13 bases in between. CDR3 length equals 15 residues. Germline-derived CDR1 and CDR2 are SQVTM and ANQGSEA.